What follows are 20 T cell receptor beta chains derived from one specimen sequenced in a study of shared clonotypes between healthy human individuals. Naive CD8 cells were CD45RO-negative, positively selected for CCR7, excluding terminally differentiated effector memory CD45RA+ cells. The assay was immunoSEQ multiplex PCR, and TCRdb's table has in-frame clones only and misses some. The sample has about 650,000 clones, around 95% seen once. The sample was naive CD8+ T cells sorted from blood. The receptors originated from a woman aged 25 to 39 in good health.

This chain uses TRBV12-2 with TRBJ2-3; whether TRBD2, the table's D call, matches the DNA was not checked. TRBV12-2 is tagged as a pseudogene. The CDR3 is 16 residues long. The DNA of the CDR3 is TGTGCAAGTCGCCCCAGACTAGCGGGAGACACAGATACGCAGTATTTT. Protein: CASRPRLAGDTDTQYF.

The genes are TRBV27 and TRBJ2-7; maybe TRBD1 (5 bases). There are 13 residues in the CDR3. Germline V gene lookup returns CDR1 MNHEY and CDR2 SMNVEV (reference sequence). V lost 3 bases to trimming and J lost 7 bases, with 13 bases between them. CDR3 sequence: CASSLVGRQEQYF. In DNA form, the CDR3 reads TGTGCCAGCAGTTTGGTAGGCAGACAGGAGCAGTACTTC.

The J gene is TRBJ2-3, the V gene TRBV7-9; the match to TRBD1 covers 10 bases. The CDR3 consists of 16 residues. CDR1 SEHNR and CDR2 FQNEAQ come from the germline V gene (reference sequence). V shed 5 bases and J 3 bases; nucleotides not matched to a gene: 8. The CDR3 loop is CASSPIGTGETDTQYF. The CDR3 region has the DNA TGTGCCAGCAGCCCTATTGGGACAGGGGAGACAGATACGCAGTATTTT.

This chain uses TRBV7-7 with TRBJ2-5; D is uncertain. There are 13 residues in the CDR3. Germline V gives CDR1 SSHAT, CDR2 FNYEAQ (reference sequence). V shed 1 base and J shed 3 bases, with 6 bases lying between them. The CDR3 nucleotides read TGTGCCAGCAGCTTAGATGATGAAGAGACCCAGTACTTC. Amino acid sequence: CASSLDDEETQYF.

The chain couples TRBV2 to TRBJ1-2; 7 nucleotides align to TRBD1. Germline-derived CDR1 and CDR2 are SNHLY and FYNNEI. CDR3 size: 18 residues. After removal of 0 bases from V and 7 bases from J, the junction contained 17 bases not matched to a gene. Here the CDR3 reads CASSEALQDRLDGGGYTF. The CDR3 nucleotides read TGTGCCAGCAGTGAAGCGCTCCAGGACAGGTTGGATGGTGGTGGCTACACCTTC.

This clone was picked up one time. The chain combines TRBV7-9 with TRBJ2-7; TRBD2 aligns across 8 bases. CDR3 length: 14 residues. Germline lookup yields CDR1 SEHNR and CDR2 FQNEAQ (reference sequence). The V gene end was trimmed by 7 bases and the J gene end by 0 bases; junction bases not matched to a gene: 5. CDR3 region: CASTTSGSSYEQYF. The CDR3 nucleotides are TGTGCCAGCACCACAAGCGGGAGCTCCTACGAGCAGTACTTC.

The rearrangement links TRBV9 to TRBJ2-7; D is tentatively TRBD1 or TRBD2 (5 bases each). The V end lost 4 bases, the J end lost 5 bases, and 16 bases lay between the germline ends. The CDR3 totals 14 residues. Per germline, CDR1 SGDLS and CDR2 YYNGEE. DNA of the CDR3: TGTGCCAGCAGCCCGCCGGCAGGGAGTGACGAGCAGTACTTC. It translates to CASSPPAGSDEQYF.

This rearrangement joins TRBV28 to TRBJ1-3; D is unclear. The CDR3 loop spans 16 amino acids. CDR1 is MDHEN, CDR2 SYDVKM, per germline. V was clipped by 7 bases and J by 0 bases, with 16 bases between them. CDR3 amino acids: CASTPALVLSGNTIYF. In DNA form, the CDR3 reads TGTGCCAGCACTCCAGCCCTCGTTCTCTCTGGAAACACCATATATTTT.

V usage is TRBV5-8 and J usage is TRBJ2-7; no clear D. The CDR3 is 10 residues long. Trimming removed 4 bases from V and 12 bases from J, with 11 bases in between. CDR1 and CDR2 (germline): SGHTS, YDEGEE. Here the CDR3 reads CASSPRVPYF. The DNA of the CDR3 is TGTGCCAGCAGCCCTAGGGTACCGTACTTC.

This chain connects TRBV28 to TRBJ2-3, with 7 bases that match TRBD2. The CDR3 sequence is 13 residues long. Germline V gives CDR1 MDHEN, CDR2 SYDVKM. The V and J ends lost 8 bases and 2 bases, in that order; junction bases with no gene match: 4. Here the CDR3 reads CASQRDPTDTQYF. The CDR3 nucleotides are TGTGCCAGCCAGCGGGATCCCACAGATACGCAGTATTTT.

The rearrangement joins TRBV6-6 to TRBJ1-1; D gene uncertain. Germline CDR1 MNHNY, CDR2 SVGAGI (reference sequence). The CDR3 is 14 amino acids. V lost 1 base and J lost 1, with 7 bases in between. The DNA for the CDR3 is TGTGCCAGCAGTTACTTCGAGGGGAACACTGAAGCTTTCTTT. Translating it yields CASSYFEGNTEAFF.

The chain has TRBV6-1 and TRBJ1-2, with D tentatively TRBD1 (6 bases). CDR3 length: 14 residues. V shed 2 bases and J shed 8 bases, with 15 bases lying between them. The germline V gene has CDR1 MNHNS and CDR2 SASEGT. CDR3: CASSERGSMWGYTF. In nucleotides, the CDR3 is TGTGCCAGCAGTGAAAGGGGGAGTATGTGGGGCTACACCTTC.

The CDR3 reads CASRQGLSGANVLTF. The CDR3 region has the DNA TGTGCCAGCCGGCAGGGCCTCTCTGGGGCCAACGTCCTGACTTTC. This chain joins TRBV6-5 and TRBJ2-6, with D possibly matching TRBD1 (5 bases). This CDR3 has 15 residues. V gave up 8 bases and J gave up 0 bases, with 11 bases separating them. CDR1 is MNHEY and CDR2 is SVGAGI in the germline V gene.

The chain employs TRBV2 and TRBJ1-4, with 8 bases lining up with TRBD1. This CDR3 is built from 14 residues. CDR1 and CDR2 (germline): SNHLY, FYNNEI. V shed 4 bases and J 7 bases; nucleotides not matched to a gene: 5. The CDR3 here is CASSASDRVEKLFF. The CDR3 coding sequence is TGTGCCAGCAGTGCCTCGGACAGGGTTGAAAAACTGTTTTTT.

The chain employs TRBV6-1 and TRBJ2-7; unclear D gene. V lost 1 base to trimming and J lost 4 bases, with 8 bases between them. The CDR3 totals 13 residues. CDR1 and CDR2 from the germline V gene are MNHNS and SASEGT. CDR3 sequence reads: CASSEGTKYEQYF. The CDR3 DNA reads as TGTGCCAGCAGTGAAGGGACGAAATACGAGCAGTACTTC.

The chain is built from TRBV5-1 and TRBJ2-3, with a weak D call TRBD2 (6 bases). Per the germline V gene, CDR1 is SGHRS and CDR2 is YFSETQ. CDR3 length equals 15 residues. V was pared by 1 base and J by 4 bases, with 13 bases between. The CDR3 region has the DNA TGCGCCAGCAGCTTGTGGGACGGGAGTGCAGATACGCAGTATTTT. Translated: CASSLWDGSADTQYF.

This chain uses TRBV7-9 with TRBJ1-1; D is possibly TRBD1 (6 bases). From germline, CDR1 is SEHNR and CDR2 FQNEAQ (reference sequence). This CDR3 contains 15 residues. The V gene lost 5 bases and the J gene lost 4 bases, with 17 bases spanning the gap. The CDR3 DNA is TGTGCCAGCAGCCCCGGGGCAGGGGTGGGCACTGAAGCTTTCTTT. It yields the protein CASSPGAGVGTEAFF. The variable domain in full, completed from reference TRBV7-9 and TRBJ1-1, reads DTGVSQNPRHKITKRGQNVTFRCDPISEHNRLYWYRQTLGQGPEFLTYFQNEAQLEKSRLLSDRFSAERPKGSFSTLEIQRTEQGDSAMYLCASSPGAGVGTEAFFGQGTRLTVV.

V is TRBV6-1 and J is TRBJ2-1, with D possibly matching TRBD1 (5 bases). Germline V gene lookup returns CDR1 MNHNS and CDR2 SASEGT. The CDR3 covers 18 residues. V was cut by 0 bases and J by 2 bases, with 17 bases left in between. CDR3 residues: CASSEARGVVDTYNEQFF. CDR3 DNA sequence: TGTGCCAGCAGTGAAGCCAGAGGAGTGGTGGACACCTACAATGAGCAGTTCTTC.

The chain uses TRBV4-1 and TRBJ1-1; a possible D gene is TRBD1 (6 bases). This CDR3 has 14 residues. Germline loops: CDR1 MGHRA, CDR2 YSYEKL. Trimming removed 8 bases from V and 1 base from J, with 14 bases in between. This CDR3 reads CASGGVLANTEAFF. For the CDR3, the DNA is TGCGCCAGCGGGGGCGTTTTAGCGAACACTGAAGCTTTCTTT.

The J gene is TRBJ2-7, the V gene TRBV19; 7 bases line up with TRBD2. CDR3 length: 14 residues. CDR1 and CDR2 from the germline V gene are LNHDA and SQIVND (reference sequence). V shed 4 bases, J shed 7 bases, and the junction held 10 bases outside the gene matches. CDR3 nucleotides: TGTGCCAGTAGTACCCAGATGAGGGGAGGGGAGCAGTACTTC. Protein sequence: CASSTQMRGGEQYF.